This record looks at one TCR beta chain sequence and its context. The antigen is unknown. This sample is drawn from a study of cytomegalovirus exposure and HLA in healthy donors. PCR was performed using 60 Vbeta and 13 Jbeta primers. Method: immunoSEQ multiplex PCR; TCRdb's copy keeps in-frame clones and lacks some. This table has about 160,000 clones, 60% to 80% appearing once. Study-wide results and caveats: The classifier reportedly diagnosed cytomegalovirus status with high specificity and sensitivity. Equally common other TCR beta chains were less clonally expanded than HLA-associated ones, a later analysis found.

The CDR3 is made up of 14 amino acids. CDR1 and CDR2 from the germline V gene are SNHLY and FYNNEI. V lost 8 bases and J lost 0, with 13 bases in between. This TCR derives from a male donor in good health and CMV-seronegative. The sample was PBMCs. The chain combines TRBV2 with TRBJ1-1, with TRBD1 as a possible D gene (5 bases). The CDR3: CASQGGIMNTEAFF. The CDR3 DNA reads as TGTGCCAGCCAGGGAGGGATCATGAACACTGAAGCTTTCTTT.